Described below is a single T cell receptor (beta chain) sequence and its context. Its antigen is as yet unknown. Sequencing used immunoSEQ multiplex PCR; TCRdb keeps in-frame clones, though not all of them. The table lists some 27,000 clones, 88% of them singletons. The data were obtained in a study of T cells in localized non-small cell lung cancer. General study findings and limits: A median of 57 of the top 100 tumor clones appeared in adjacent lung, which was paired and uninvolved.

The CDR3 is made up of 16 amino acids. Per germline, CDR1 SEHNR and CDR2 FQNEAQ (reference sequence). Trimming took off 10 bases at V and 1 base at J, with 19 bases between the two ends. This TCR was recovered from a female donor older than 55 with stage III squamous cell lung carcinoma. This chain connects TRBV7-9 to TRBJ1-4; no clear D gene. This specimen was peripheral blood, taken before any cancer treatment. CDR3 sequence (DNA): TGTGCCACTCACTTAGACTCCCGGTTAACTAATGAAAAACTGTTTTTT. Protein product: CATHLDSRLTNEKLFF.